What follows are 32 T cell receptor beta chains derived from one specimen sequenced in a study of cytomegalovirus exposure and HLA in healthy donors. The PCR ran on 60 Vbeta and 13 Jbeta primers. Clones were sequenced by immunoSEQ multiplex PCR, and TCRdb holds only the in-frame ones, with some missing. The table lists some 180,000 clones, roughly three quarters of them singletons. Sequenced input: PBMCs. These receptors came from a male donor in good health and CMV-seronegative.

The rearrangement links TRBV7-9 to TRBJ1-1; D is unclear. CDR1 and CDR2 (germline): SEHNR, FQNEAQ (reference sequence). The V end was cut by 4 bases, the J end by 2 bases, with 14 bases between. The CDR3 length is 15 residues. Here the CDR3 DNA reads TGTGCCAGCAGCTCCTTAGGGAGTTCTAACACTGAAGCTTTCTTT. This translates into CASSSLGSSNTEAFF.

This clone was picked up a small number of times. V usage is TRBV6-5 and J usage is TRBJ2-1; 10 nucleotides line up with TRBD2. In germline, CDR1 is MNHEY, CDR2 SVGAGI. There are 16 residues in the CDR3. J was trimmed by 9 bases and V by 0 bases; bases with no gene match: 8. The CDR3 DNA reads TGTGCCAGCAGTTACTCGATCCTAGCGGGAGTGAGTGAGCAGTTCTTC. Protein sequence: CASSYSILAGVSEQFF.

There are a few counts of this clone. The chain combines TRBV2 with TRBJ1-1; no clear D gene. This CDR3 has 15 residues. Germline V gives CDR1 SNHLY, CDR2 FYNNEI. Deletions cut 3 bases from V and 3 bases from J, with 14 bases between. The chain's CDR3 is CASSDQRSRDTEAFF. CDR3 DNA: TGTGCCAGCAGTGATCAGAGAAGCCGGGACACTGAAGCTTTCTTT.

A few counts support this clone. This sample also contains other DNA sequences that code for the same CDR3. J is TRBJ1-5 and V is TRBV15, with D possibly matching TRBD1 (5 bases). CDR3 length: 14 amino acids. Trimming removed 1 base from V and 2 bases from J, with 6 bases in between. Germline assignment: CDR1 LNHNV and CDR2 YYDKDF (reference sequence). CDR3: CATSRVRGNQPQHF. CDR3 in DNA: TGTGCCACCAGCAGAGTCAGGGGCAATCAGCCCCAGCATTTT.

The V gene is TRBV6-1, the J gene TRBJ1-6; 8 bases align to TRBD1. V lost 7 bases to trimming and J lost 6 bases; unmatched junction nucleotides: 2. In germline, CDR1 is MNHNS, CDR2 SASEGT. The CDR3 spans 13 residues. CDR3 DNA sequence: TGTGCCAGCATTGACAGGGGTAATTCACCCCTCCACTTT. Its translation: CASIDRGNSPLHF.

This clone was seen only a few times. The V call is TRBV6-5, the J call TRBJ1-2; D unclear. V was pared by 5 bases and J by 6 bases, with 13 bases between. CDR1 is MNHEY and CDR2 is SVGAGI in the germline V gene. The CDR3 contains 13 residues. DNA of the CDR3: TGTGCCAGCAGTATGACATTGGGCGATGGCTACACCTTC. Protein product: CASSMTLGDGYTF.

V is TRBV6-6 and J is TRBJ1-3, with TRBD1 as a possible D gene (6 bases). CDR1 is MNHNY and CDR2 is SVGAGI in the germline V gene (reference sequence). The CDR3 extends over 14 amino acids. Trimming removed 4 bases at V and 2 bases at J, with 9 bases between. DNA of the CDR3: TGTGCCAGCAGTTCGGACAGTACTGGAAACACCATATATTTT. Protein product: CASSSDSTGNTIYF.

This chain connects TRBV15 to TRBJ1-4; tentatively, D is TRBD1 (5 bases). V shed 0 bases and J shed 6 bases, with 11 bases lying between them. Germline loops: CDR1 LNHNV, CDR2 YYDKDF (reference sequence). The CDR3 covers 15 residues. The CDR3 sequence is CATSRDPGGYEKLFF. The CDR3 DNA reads as TGTGCCACCAGCAGAGATCCTGGGGGGTATGAAAAACTGTTTTTT.

This chain joins TRBV6-6 and TRBJ1-6; D is ambiguous. The V end was cut by 5 bases, the J end by 9 bases, with 20 bases between. From germline, CDR1 is MNHNY and CDR2 SVGAGI (reference sequence). CDR3 length equals 16 residues. The CDR3 protein is CASSPRSGAGLSPLHF. CDR3 nucleotides: TGTGCCAGCAGTCCACGCAGCGGAGCGGGCCTTTCACCCCTCCACTTT.

This clone was seen a handful of times. V and J are TRBV6-6 and TRBJ2-7; weak D call: TRBD1 (6 bases). The V end lost 2 bases, the J end lost 1 base, and 15 bases lay between the germline ends. This CDR3 has 16 amino acids. Germline V CDR1 and CDR2: MNHNY, SVGAGI (reference sequence). The CDR3 DNA follows: TGTGCCAGCAGTTACACTCGACAGGCTTCATCCTACGAGCAGTACTTC. Protein: CASSYTRQASSYEQYF.

The chain links TRBV19 to TRBJ1-5; 9 positions agree with TRBD1. This CDR3 contains 20 residues. The junction had 12 bases not matched to a gene; V was cut back by 0 bases and J by 0 bases. Germline lookup yields CDR1 LNHDA and CDR2 SQIVND (reference sequence). CDR3 protein: CASSIERWGQGSYSNQPQHF. The CDR3, as DNA: TGTGCCAGTAGTATAGAACGCTGGGGACAGGGAAGTTATAGCAATCAGCCCCAGCATTTT.

This clone has only a few counts. The rearrangement joins TRBV7-2 to TRBJ1-5, with TRBD1 identical over 9 bases. The length of the CDR3 is 16 residues. The V gene end was trimmed by 5 bases and the J gene end by 1 base; junction bases not matched to a gene: 6. Germline lookup yields CDR1 SGHTA and CDR2 FQGNSA. The CDR3 loop is CASSPGQGTSNQPQHF. The CDR3, as DNA: TGTGCCAGCAGCCCCGGACAGGGGACGAGCAATCAGCCCCAGCATTTT.

V usage is TRBV6-5 and J usage is TRBJ2-1, with a weak D call TRBD1 (5 bases). The CDR3 is made up of 15 amino acids. With 2 bases removed from V and 4 bases from J, the gap between germline ends came to 12 bases. Germline V gives CDR1 MNHEY, CDR2 SVGAGI. DNA for the CDR3: TGTGCCAGCAGTTACAGGGGATTGGGTTACAATGAGCAGTTCTTC. Translated, it gives CASSYRGLGYNEQFF.

The chain has TRBV27 and TRBJ1-2, with 9 positions matching TRBD1. The CDR3 is 16 amino acids. With V trimmed by 1 base and J by 7 bases, 10 bases remained unmatched. Germline V gives CDR1 MNHEY, CDR2 SMNVEV (reference sequence). The CDR3 DNA reads TGTGCCAGCAGTTTATGGGAACCACAGGGGGCAGGTGGCTACACCTTC. Translation gives CASSLWEPQGAGGYTF.

This clone was counted a few times. The V gene is TRBV5-1, the J gene TRBJ1-2; 9 bases agree with TRBD1. Looked up from germline, CDR1 is SGHRS and CDR2 is YFSETQ. The CDR3 extends over 12 amino acids. V lost 4 bases and J lost 10; bases outside the gene matches: 5. CDR3 amino acids: CASSLRDRDYTF. DNA for the CDR3: TGCGCCAGCAGCCTCCGGGACAGGGACTACACCTTC.

The chain links TRBV2 to TRBJ2-3, with TRBD2 matching over 11 bases. Trimming took 4 bases from V and 0 from J; bases not matched to a gene: 9. This CDR3 region has 18 residues. Germline V lookup: CDR1 SNHLY, CDR2 FYNNEI. The CDR3 nucleotides read TGTGCCAGCAGTGTGACTAGCGGGAAACCGTCTAGCACAGATACGCAGTATTTT. Its translation is CASSVTSGKPSSTDTQYF.

V gene TRBV5-1 combines with J gene TRBJ2-6; perhaps TRBD1 as D (5 bases). V was clipped by 4 bases and J by 0 bases, with 8 bases between them. The length of the CDR3 is 15 residues. CDR1 and CDR2 from the germline V gene are SGHRS and YFSETQ. CDR3 amino acids: CASSNTGSGANVLTF. CDR3 in DNA: TGCGCCAGCAGCAATACAGGCTCTGGGGCCAACGTCCTGACTTTC.

This sequence joins TRBV7-3 and TRBJ2-2; D remains unclear. The CDR3 spans 16 residues. Germline CDR1 and CDR2: SGHTA and FQGTGA. V lost 4 bases and J lost 1, with 13 bases in between. The CDR3: CASSSRRPVNTGELFF. CDR3 sequence (DNA): TGTGCCAGCAGCTCCCGGCGGCCGGTGAACACCGGGGAGCTGTTTTTT.

This chain joins TRBV4-3 and TRBJ2-3; 11 nucleotides line up with TRBD2. Germline V CDR1 and CDR2: LGHNA, YSLEER. V dropped 4 bases and J dropped 3; count of bases not matched to a gene: 6. CDR3 length equals 16 residues. For the CDR3, the DNA is TGCGCCAGCAGCCTCCGACTAGCGGGGAGGACAGATACGCAGTATTTT. Its translation is CASSLRLAGRTDTQYF.

This clone was picked up one time. CDR3 loop: CASSTGTGVYNSPLHF. Here the CDR3 DNA reads TGTGCCAGCAGCACAGGGACAGGGGTGTATAATTCACCCCTCCACTTT. The chain links TRBV13 to TRBJ1-6; 10 bases align to TRBD1. CDR3 size: 16 residues. Per germline, CDR1 PRHDT and CDR2 FYEKMQ (reference sequence). Germline trimming cut 5 bases from V and 4 bases from J; bases unmatched to any gene: 5.

The chain carries TRBV4-3 and TRBJ2-6, with D possibly being TRBD1 (5 bases). The germline V gene has CDR1 LGHNA and CDR2 YSLEER. CDR3 length equals 15 residues. V was shortened by 4 bases and J by 0 bases, with 7 bases between the two germline ends. The CDR3 protein is CASSRQPSGANVLTF. CDR3 DNA sequence: TGCGCCAGCAGCCGACAGCCCTCTGGGGCCAACGTCCTGACTTTC.

The V call is TRBV9, the J call TRBJ2-7, with TRBD2 matching 8 bases. V trimming: 0 bases; J trimming: 5 bases; junction bases outside the gene matches: 7. Germline V gene lookup returns CDR1 SGDLS and CDR2 YYNGEE. The CDR3 extends over 15 amino acids. The CDR3 loop is CASSVGLAGTNEQYF. The CDR3 bases are TGTGCCAGCAGCGTAGGATTAGCGGGAACCAACGAGCAGTACTTC.

The chain uses TRBV7-9 and TRBJ2-1; 9 nucleotides agree with TRBD2. Germline loops: CDR1 SEHNR, CDR2 FQNEAQ (reference sequence). This CDR3 region has 16 residues. V dropped 5 bases and J dropped 2; count of bases not matched to a gene: 7. The CDR3 nucleotides are TGTGCCAGCAGCCACGGGACTAGCAGTACCTACAATGAGCAGTTCTTC. Protein: CASSHGTSSTYNEQFF.

V is TRBV9 and J is TRBJ1-2, with D perhaps TRBD1 (6 bases). The V gene's germline CDR1 is SGDLS and CDR2 YYNGEE. V lost 0 bases, J lost 4 bases, and 13 bases lay in between. The CDR3 length is 15 residues. The CDR3 bases are TGTGCCAGCAGCGTAGATTCAGGGGTTTTCTATGGCTACACCTTC. It translates to CASSVDSGVFYGYTF.

This clone was detected only a few times. This sequence joins TRBV19 and TRBJ2-1, with 9 bases fitting TRBD1. The CDR3 length is 15 residues. Germline V lookup: CDR1 LNHDA, CDR2 SQIVND (reference sequence). Germline trimming cut 5 bases from V and 3 bases from J; bases unmatched to any gene: 5. The CDR3 DNA reads as TGTGCCAGTAGTGCGGCGGACAGGGGCTACAATGAGCAGTTCTTC. Its translation is CASSAADRGYNEQFF.

V gene TRBV28 combines with J gene TRBJ1-1; 10 bases are a match to TRBD1. The trim removed 5 bases at V and 4 bases at J, leaving 4 bases unmatched. The CDR3 sequence is 14 residues long. Germline CDR1 and CDR2: MDHEN and SYDVKM. CDR3 region: CASSRQGARTEAFF. In DNA, the CDR3 is TGTGCCAGCAGTCGACAGGGGGCGCGCACTGAAGCTTTCTTT.

CDR3 loop: CASSPGFNQPQHF. CDR3 sequence (DNA): TGTGCCAGCAGTCCGGGGTTCAATCAGCCCCAGCATTTT. V gene TRBV28 combines with J gene TRBJ1-5; D gene uncertain. Germline V gene sequence: CDR1 MDHEN, CDR2 SYDVKM. The CDR3 consists of 13 residues. Deletions cut 5 bases from V and 3 bases from J, with 8 bases between.

V usage is TRBV9 and J usage is TRBJ1-1; no clear D. The length of the CDR3 is 13 residues. Trimming removed 4 bases at V and 7 bases at J, with 14 bases between. The germline V gene encodes CDR1 SGDLS and CDR2 YYNGEE. Here the CDR3 DNA reads TGTGCCAGCAGCCCCCCCATTGGCAGTGAAGCTTTCTTT. Translation gives CASSPPIGSEAFF.

This sequence joins TRBV11-3 and TRBJ2-2, with D possibly TRBD1 on 6 matching bases. CDR3 length: 14 residues. Germline CDR1 SGHNT, CDR2 YENEEA. Trimming took off 4 bases at V and 6 bases at J, with 12 bases between the two ends. The DNA of the CDR3 is TGTGCCAGCAGCTCGACAGGTTCGGCCGGGGAGCTGTTTTTT. This sequence encodes CASSSTGSAGELFF.

This chain links TRBV18 with TRBJ2-7, with 7 bases aligning to TRBD2. The CDR3 is 15 amino acids. Looked up from germline, CDR1 is KGHSH and CDR2 is LQKENI. V shed 5 bases, J shed 2 bases, and the junction held 9 bases outside the gene matches. CDR3 sequence (DNA): TGTGCCAGCTCAAATCGGGGGGAGGGTACCTACGAGCAGTACTTC. Translated, it gives CASSNRGEGTYEQYF. Using reference TRBV18 and TRBJ2-7 for the parts outside the CDR3, the full variable domain is NAGVMQNPRHLVRRRGQEARLRCSPMKGHSHVYWYRQLPEEGLKFMVYLQKENIIDESGMPKERFSAEFPKEGPSILRIQQVVRGDSAAYFCASSNRGEGTYEQYFGPGTRLTVT.

This clone was detected a few times. The chain combines TRBV11-2 with TRBJ2-7, with D tentatively TRBD1 (5 bases). In germline, CDR1 is SGHAT, CDR2 FQNNGV. CDR3 length: 16 residues. Trimming removed 6 bases at V and 6 bases at J, with 24 bases between. The CDR3 spells CASRQQVVRSPGEQYF. CDR3 DNA sequence: TGTGCCAGCAGGCAACAGGTGGTACGTAGCCCGGGCGAGCAGTACTTC. Supplemented by reference TRBV11-2 and TRBJ2-7, the full variable domain reads EAGVAQSPRYKIIEKRQSVAFWCNPISGHATLYWYQQILGQGPKLLIQFQNNGVVDDSQLPKDRFSAERLKGVDSTLKIQPAKLEDSAVYLCASRQQVVRSPGEQYFGPGTRLTVT.

The chain couples TRBV7-9 to TRBJ2-2; TRBD1 matches at 9 bases. V lost 5 bases to trimming and J lost 5 bases; unmatched junction nucleotides: 9. This CDR3 region has 16 residues. Germline CDR1 and CDR2: SEHNR and FQNEAQ (reference sequence). The CDR3 loop is CASSQQTGGRTGELFF. The CDR3 DNA is TGTGCCAGCAGCCAGCAGACAGGGGGTAGAACCGGGGAGCTGTTTTTT.